The 9 T cell receptor beta chains below were found in one sample sequenced in a study of human T cells and chemical hapten exposure. A single record per CDR3 protein comes from TCRdb applying MiXCR to the RACE reads. The sample consists of approximately 80,000 distinct CDR3 sequences, around 7.8% of them appearing once. Described time point: patch test 1, 2 weeks after DPC sensitization. Stated treatment: therapeutic diphenylcyclopropenone sensitization with weekly scalp DPC. Sequenced here: whole blood, sampled in connection with sensitization to the hapten diphenylcyclopropenone (DPC). These receptor sequences come from a woman in her 30s with alopecia areata. Some clones in this sample may be carry-over from other donors' samples.

This sequence joins TRBV30 and TRBJ1-4; no definite D call. This CDR3 comprises 12 residues. Trimming took 1 base from V and 8 from J, leaving 8 bases between them. Germline values: CDR1 GTSNPN, CDR2 SVGIG (reference sequence). CDR3 in DNA: TGTGCCTGGAGTGCACGGGAGGAAAAACTGTTTTTT. This gives the protein CAWSAREEKLFF.

V usage is TRBV25-1 and J usage is TRBJ2-3; 9 bases agree with TRBD2. V was clipped by 0 bases and J by 4 bases; unmatched bases: 5. Per the germline V gene, CDR1 is MGHDK and CDR2 is SYGVNS. The CDR3 has 16 residues. The CDR3 DNA reads TGTGCCAGCAGTGAATACGCGGGGGGGCCTTCAGATACGCAGTATTTT. It codes for CASSEYAGGPSDTQYF.

This clonotype was counted between two and nine times. This sequence joins TRBV29-1 and TRBJ2-3, with 9 bases fitting TRBD2. V trimming: 4 bases; J trimming: 1 base; junction bases outside the gene matches: 6. Germline V lookup: CDR1 SQVTM, CDR2 ANQGSEA. The CDR3 covers 15 residues. CDR3 residues: CSVVGQRGGTDTQYF. CDR3 in DNA: TGCAGCGTTGTTGGGCAGCGGGGGGGCACAGATACGCAGTATTTT.

The table lists this clonotype with many counts. The CDR3 reads CASSGTAPYEQYF. The CDR3 DNA is TGTGCCTCCTCCGGGACAGCACCGTACGAGCAGTACTTC. V is TRBV10-3 and J is TRBJ2-7; 7 nucleotides agree with TRBD1. This CDR3 has 13 residues. V was clipped by 11 bases and J by 4 bases; unmatched bases: 11. CDR1 is ENHRY and CDR2 is SYGVKD in the germline V gene.

This clonotype was detected a few times. The chain has TRBV10-3 and TRBJ1-1; 8 bases map to TRBD1. V gave up 6 bases and J gave up 4 bases; unmatched junction bases: 7. This CDR3 is 14 amino acids long. The germline V gene encodes CDR1 ENHRY and CDR2 SYGVKD. CDR3 nucleotide sequence: TGTGCCATCAGCGCCGGGACAGGAGTCACTGAAGCTTTCTTT. Protein: CAISAGTGVTEAFF.

This clonotype has more than one count but fewer than ten. This chain links TRBV5-1 with TRBJ2-7, with unresolved D. CDR1 SGHRS and CDR2 YFSETQ come from the germline V gene. This CDR3 has 14 amino acids. V gave up 0 bases and J gave up 2 bases, with 9 bases separating them. CDR3 sequence reads: CASSLGTPTYEQYF. As DNA, the CDR3 is TGCGCCAGCAGCTTGGGTACCCCCACCTACGAGCAGTACTTC.

The table lists this clonotype with a few counts. The chain recombines TRBV15 with TRBJ1-5; tentatively, D is TRBD1 (6 bases). CDR1 and CDR2 from the germline V gene are LNHNV and YYDKDF (reference sequence). This CDR3 spans 15 amino acids. Trimming removed 1 base at V and 4 bases at J, with 11 bases between. The DNA for the CDR3 is TGTGCCACCAGCAGAGTCGGACAGCTTAATCAGCCCCAGCATTTT. Protein sequence: CATSRVGQLNQPQHF.

This clonotype has ten or more counts. The gene calls are TRBV10-3 and TRBJ1-6; TRBD1 matches 7 bases. This CDR3 contains 14 residues. Trimming cost V 7 bases and J 8 bases; bases outside gene matches: 8. CDR1 ENHRY and CDR2 SYGVKD come from the germline V gene. This CDR3 is CAITEQGRDSPLHF. In DNA, the CDR3 is TGTGCCATCACCGAACAGGGGAGAGATTCACCCCTCCACTTT.

This clonotype was recorded many times. This chain links TRBV5-4 with TRBJ2-3; no firm D call. CDR3 length equals 14 residues. V was trimmed by 4 bases and J by 0 bases, leaving 9 bases between them. The V gene's germline CDR1 is SGHNT and CDR2 YYREEE (reference sequence). The CDR3 reads CASSHDPSTDTQYF. The CDR3 nucleotides are TGTGCCAGCAGCCACGACCCTAGCACAGATACGCAGTATTTT.